Below, 25 T cell receptor beta chains from the same sample are listed, as sequenced in a study of siplizumab effects on memory and regulatory T cells (dated by TCRdb to about 2019). The library was generated by the immunoSEQ multiplex PCR assay. Not all clones reach the TCRdb copy of this immuneACCESS table, which keeps in-frame sequences only. Checked studies attribute under half of the gap to unresolved V genes and leave the rest unexplained. The sample has about 87,000 clones on record, 94% of them singletons. Jointly, the top ten make up around 0.33% of the sample. Sequenced input: non-Treg CD4+ T cells sorted from blood. Sample cell subset or site, as interpreted from the label and publication: FACS-sorted unstimulated CD4+ non-regulatory T cells. These receptors came from a human donor in good health.

This clone occurred once. This sequence joins TRBV7-9 and TRBJ2-5, with 12 bases matching TRBD1. This CDR3 has 15 residues. Germline V gene data show CDR1 as SEHNR and CDR2 as FQNEAQ (reference sequence). Germline trimming cut 4 bases from V and 4 bases from J; bases unmatched to any gene: 4. This CDR3 is CASSWDRGQGETQYF. CDR3 in DNA: TGTGCCAGCAGCTGGGACAGGGGGCAGGGAGAGACCCAGTACTTC. Drawing the rest from reference TRBV7-9 and TRBJ2-5, the complete variable domain is DTGVSQNPRHKITKRGQNVTFRCDPISEHNRLYWYRQTLGQGPEFLTYFQNEAQLEKSRLLSDRFSAERPKGSFSTLEIQRTEQGDSAMYLCASSWDRGQGETQYFGPGTRLLVL.

The DNA for the CDR3 is TGTGCCAGCTCCCACGAGGAGCAGTTCTTC. Amino acid sequence: CASSHEEQFF. The chain carries TRBV18 and TRBJ2-1; D gene uncertain. This CDR3 region has 10 residues. Germline V gene sequence: CDR1 KGHSH, CDR2 LQKENI. The germline V and J ends were trimmed by 6 bases and 10 bases, with 7 bases remaining between them.

The chain joins TRBV10-3 to TRBJ2-1; no clear D. This CDR3 is built from 14 residues. The germline CDR1 and CDR2 sequences are ENHRY and SYGVKD. V gave up 5 bases and J gave up 2 bases, with 10 bases separating them. In DNA, the CDR3 is TGTGCCATCAGTCCAGGAACCACCTACAATGAGCAGTTCTTC. Encoded protein: CAISPGTTYNEQFF.

The rearrangement uses TRBV9 and TRBJ2-5; 12 bases fit TRBD1. This CDR3 is 16 amino acids long. J gave up 2 bases and V 5 bases, and 7 bases lay outside the gene matches. The germline V gene has CDR1 SGDLS and CDR2 YYNGEE. CDR3 bases: TGTGCCAGCAGTCCCGGGACAGGGGGCTATCAAGAGACCCAGTACTTC. Translated, it gives CASSPGTGGYQETQYF.

J is TRBJ2-1 and V is TRBV6-1, with TRBD2 as a possible D gene (5 bases). V lost 0 bases and J lost 9, with 12 bases in between. Germline values: CDR1 MNHNS, CDR2 SASEGT. The CDR3 loop spans 14 amino acids. The CDR3 region is CASSEAGVAGEQFF. The CDR3 DNA follows: TGTGCCAGCAGTGAAGCAGGCGTGGCGGGTGAGCAGTTCTTC.

The chain has TRBV27 and TRBJ2-7; perhaps TRBD1 as D (5 bases). The V end was cut by 2 bases, the J end by 3 bases, with 8 bases between. Germline CDR1 is MNHEY and CDR2 is SMNVEV (reference sequence). The CDR3 has 13 amino acids. DNA of the CDR3: TGTGCCAGCAGTTTAGGACATCACTACGAGCAGTACTTC. Protein sequence: CASSLGHHYEQYF.

The count of this clone is one. This rearrangement joins TRBV21-1 to TRBJ1-2; TRBD1 is the table's D call and was not checked against the DNA. TRBV21-1 is given as a pseudogene. The CDR3 runs to 14 residues. Here the CDR3 reads CASSIDIISGGYTF. CDR3 DNA: TGTGCCAGCAGCATAGACATTATATCCGGCGGCTACACCTTC.

The chain recombines TRBV15 with TRBJ1-3; no clear D gene. CDR1 and CDR2 (germline): LNHNV, YYDKDF (reference sequence). The CDR3 totals 16 residues. The ends were cut back, 0 bases at V and 4 bases at J, with 13 bases in the middle. In DNA, the CDR3 is TGTGCCACCAGCAGAGATCCCCCCGGGGTCGGAAACACCATATATTTT. Translation gives CATSRDPPGVGNTIYF.

The CDR3 nucleotides read TGTGCCACGACAGGGGGGAGCTCCTACGAGCAGTACTTC. Residues: CATTGGSSYEQYF. This chain links TRBV19 with TRBJ2-7; 9 nucleotides align to TRBD1. J was trimmed by 0 bases and V by 10 bases; bases with no gene match: 4. From germline, CDR1 is LNHDA and CDR2 SQIVND (reference sequence). The length of the CDR3 is 13 residues.

This chain uses TRBV19 with TRBJ2-3; D possibly corresponds to TRBD2 (6 bases). Between the trimmed V and J ends, which lost 3 bases and 1 base, there was a span of 11 bases. The CDR3 is 15 amino acids. Germline CDR1 and CDR2: LNHDA and SQIVND (reference sequence). In nucleotides, the CDR3 is TGTGCCAGTAGTATGGCGCGGGGCGGCACAGATACGCAGTATTTT. It encodes CASSMARGGTDTQYF.

This chain joins TRBV5-1 and TRBJ2-1; the D call may be TRBD1 or TRBD2 (5 bases each). The CDR3 runs to 13 residues. Germline lookup yields CDR1 SGHRS and CDR2 YFSETQ. V gave up 4 bases and J gave up 8 bases, with 13 bases separating them. CDR3 nucleotides: TGCGCCAGCAGCGGGGACGGTGAGGATGAGCAGTTCTTC. The encoded protein is CASSGDGEDEQFF.

The genes are TRBV18 and TRBJ1-2, with 7 bases that match TRBD1. Germline-derived CDR1 and CDR2 are KGHSH and LQKENI. The CDR3 consists of 14 residues. V dropped 2 bases and J dropped 10; count of bases not matched to a gene: 10. CDR3 sequence: CASSPRALRGHYTF. The CDR3 DNA reads as TGTGCCAGCTCACCAAGGGCCTTAAGGGGGCACTACACCTTC.

The CDR3 spells CASSLVGDQKAFF. As DNA, the CDR3 is TGTGCCAGCAGCTTGGTTGGGGATCAAAAAGCTTTCTTT. The chain has TRBV5-4 and TRBJ1-1; D not resolved. V lost 0 bases, J lost 9 bases, and 12 bases lay in between. Germline loops: CDR1 SGHNT, CDR2 YYREEE (reference sequence). This CDR3 is built from 13 residues. Together with reference TRBV5-4 and TRBJ1-1, the CDR3 gives the full variable domain: ETGVTQSPTHLIKTRGQQVTLRCSSQSGHNTVSWYQQALGQGPQFIFQYYREEENGRGNFPPRFSGLQFPNYSSELNVNALELDDSALYLCASSLVGDQKAFFGQGTRLTVV.

J is TRBJ1-1 and V is TRBV4-1; D ambiguous. The CDR3 is made up of 15 amino acids. Per germline, CDR1 MGHRA and CDR2 YSYEKL. With 0 bases removed from V and 1 base from J, the gap between germline ends came to 9 bases. DNA for the CDR3: TGCGCCAGCAGCCAAGATCGTCAGAGGAACACTGAAGCTTTCTTT. It translates to CASSQDRQRNTEAFF.

The chain carries TRBV9 and TRBJ2-5; 11 nucleotides line up with TRBD2. The CDR3 is made up of 17 amino acids. V lost 0 bases to trimming and J lost 5 bases; unmatched junction nucleotides: 9. Germline CDR1 SGDLS, CDR2 YYNGEE. CDR3 amino acids: CASSVGDSGGASETQYF. As DNA, the CDR3 is TGTGCCAGCAGCGTAGGTGATAGCGGGGGGGCCTCGGAGACCCAGTACTTC. Drawing the rest from reference TRBV9 and TRBJ2-5, the complete variable domain is DSGVTQTPKHLITATGQRVTLRCSPRSGDLSVYWYQQSLDQGLQFLIQYYNGEERAKGNILERFSAQQFPDLHSELNLSSLELGDSALYFCASSVGDSGGASETQYFGPGTRLLVL.

The genes are TRBV28 and TRBJ1-4; tentative D call: TRBD1 (5 bases). The germline V gene encodes CDR1 MDHEN and CDR2 SYDVKM. V was cut by 5 bases and J by 9 bases, with 16 bases left in between. The CDR3 is 14 residues long. The CDR3, as DNA: TGTGCCAGCAGTGCTGGGGCCATAGAGAAAAAACTGTTTTTT. This codes for CASSAGAIEKKLFF.

The chain has TRBV7-9 and TRBJ2-2; no clear D. Germline values: CDR1 SEHNR, CDR2 FQNEAQ (reference sequence). V was clipped by 2 bases and J by 4 bases, with 11 bases between them. There are 15 residues in the CDR3. The CDR3 DNA reads TGTGCCAGCAGCTTACAGAGCGTAGGCACCGGGGAGCTGTTTTTT. The encoded protein is CASSLQSVGTGELFF.

V and J are TRBV9 and TRBJ1-5; 9 nucleotides agree with TRBD1. The CDR3 consists of 14 residues. Germline CDR1 reads SGDLS; CDR2 reads YYNGEE. With V trimmed by 3 bases and J by 5 bases, 3 bases remained unmatched. CDR3 region: CASSGGTGHQPQHF. CDR3 nucleotides: TGTGCCAGCAGCGGTGGGACAGGGCATCAGCCCCAGCATTTT.

The chain has TRBV10-3 and TRBJ1-2; 7 nucleotides align to TRBD1. Germline lookup yields CDR1 ENHRY and CDR2 SYGVKD. The CDR3 is 16 amino acids. V shed 3 bases and J 7 bases; nucleotides not matched to a gene: 14. The CDR3 spells CAISEVGGARVSGYTF. In DNA form, the CDR3 reads TGTGCCATCAGTGAAGTAGGGGGCGCCCGGGTGAGTGGCTACACCTTC.

The CDR3 loop is CARSSGGTDTQYF. In DNA form, the CDR3 reads TGTGCCAGAAGCTCTGGCGGGACAGATACGCAGTATTTT. The chain couples TRBV5-3 to TRBJ2-3, with a tentative D call TRBD2 (5 bases). TRBV5-3 is treated as an ORF (open reading frame) with a function not yet certain. This CDR3 has 13 amino acids. V shed 3 bases and J shed 3 bases, with 8 bases lying between them.

The rearrangement uses TRBV25-1 and TRBJ2-3; D might be TRBD1 or TRBD2, each matching 5 bases. Trimming cost V 4 bases and J 6 bases, with 17 bases left between them. The CDR3 length is 15 residues. CDR1 and CDR2 from the germline V gene are MGHDK and SYGVNS. The CDR3 nucleotides are TGTGCCAGCAGTGGCTGGGACCGAGAGTCGGATACGCAGTATTTT. This encodes CASSGWDRESDTQYF.

The chain is built from TRBV25-1 and TRBJ1-1; D unresolved. The CDR3 length is 11 residues. The V gene's germline CDR1 is MGHDK and CDR2 SYGVNS. The V and J ends lost 4 bases and 3 bases respectively, with 3 bases between them. As DNA, the CDR3 is TGTGCCAGCAGTGTTTACACTGAAGCTTTCTTT. This encodes CASSVYTEAFF.

This clone was seen only once. This chain connects TRBV2 to TRBJ2-3, with 9 positions matching TRBD1. J gave up 7 bases and V 8 bases, and 1 base lay outside the gene matches. The germline gives CDR1 SNHLY, CDR2 FYNNEI. The CDR3 covers 11 residues. The CDR3 sequence is CASGQGNTQYF. CDR3 sequence (DNA): TGTGCCAGCGGACAGGGGAATACGCAGTATTTT.

This chain joins TRBV19 and TRBJ1-2; 7 positions match TRBD1. Germline trimming cut 5 bases from V and 0 bases from J; bases unmatched to any gene: 12. This CDR3 region has 17 residues. The germline V gene encodes CDR1 LNHDA and CDR2 SQIVND (reference sequence). CDR3 protein: CASSAPSYRGSNYGYTF. The CDR3 DNA sequence: TGTGCCAGTAGTGCACCCTCCTACAGGGGATCTAACTATGGCTACACCTTC.

This chain links TRBV6-1 with TRBJ1-4, with D possibly TRBD1 on 6 matching bases. CDR3 length: 15 amino acids. Per germline, CDR1 MNHNS and CDR2 SASEGT. Trimming cost V 3 bases and J 4 bases, with 12 bases left between them. CDR3 sequence: CASSDRGWGNEKLFF. In DNA, the CDR3 is TGTGCCAGCAGTGACAGGGGTTGGGGTAATGAAAAACTGTTTTTT.